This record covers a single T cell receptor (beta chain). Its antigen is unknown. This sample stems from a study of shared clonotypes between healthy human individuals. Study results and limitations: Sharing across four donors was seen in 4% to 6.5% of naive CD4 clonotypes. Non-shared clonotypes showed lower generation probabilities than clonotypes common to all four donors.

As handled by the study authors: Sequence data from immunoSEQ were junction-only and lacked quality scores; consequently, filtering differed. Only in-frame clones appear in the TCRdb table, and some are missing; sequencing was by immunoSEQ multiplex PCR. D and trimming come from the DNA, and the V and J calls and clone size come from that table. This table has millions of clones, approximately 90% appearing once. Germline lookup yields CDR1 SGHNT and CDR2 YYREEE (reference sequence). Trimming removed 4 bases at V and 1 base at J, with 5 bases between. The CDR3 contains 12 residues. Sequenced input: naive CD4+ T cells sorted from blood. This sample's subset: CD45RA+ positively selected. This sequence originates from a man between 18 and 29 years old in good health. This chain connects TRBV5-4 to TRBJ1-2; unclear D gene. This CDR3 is CASSPINYGYTF. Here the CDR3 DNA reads TGTGCCAGCAGCCCTATTAACTATGGCTACACCTTC.